These 21 T cell receptor beta chains originate from one sample sequenced in a study of blood T cell repertoires in COVID-19. Clones were sequenced by immunoSEQ multiplex PCR, and TCRdb holds only the in-frame ones, with some missing. This repertoire shows roughly 250,000 clones, roughly four fifths found once; its top ten account for approximately 4%. The sample comprised PBMCs or T cells enriched from blood (not recorded which). Every receptor here comes from a middle-aged woman who had been exposed to COVID-19.

The CDR3 DNA follows: TGTGCCAGCAGGAGGGGGGAGACAGGGGGCCATTCACCCCTCCACTTT. It codes for CASRRGETGGHSPLHF. J is TRBJ1-6 and V is TRBV25-1; the match to TRBD1 covers 10 bases. The CDR3 totals 16 residues. The V segment lost 6 bases and the J segment 8 bases; nucleotides outside the gene matches: 10. Germline CDR1 and CDR2: MGHDK and SYGVNS.

V usage is TRBV25-1 and J usage is TRBJ2-5, with a weak D call TRBD2 (6 bases). The CDR3 sequence is 15 residues long. The V gene's germline CDR1 is MGHDK and CDR2 SYGVNS. Trimming took 4 bases from V and 1 from J, leaving 13 bases between them. CDR3 DNA sequence: TGTGCCAGCAGTGCGGACCTTAGCGGCCAAGAGACCCAGTACTTC. It yields the protein CASSADLSGQETQYF.

V and J are TRBV7-8 and TRBJ1-1; 7 bases match TRBD1. Per the germline V gene, CDR1 is SGHVS and CDR2 is FQNEAQ. The length of the CDR3 is 17 residues. V lost 2 bases to trimming and J lost 4 bases; unmatched junction nucleotides: 13. The CDR3 DNA sequence: TGTGCCAGCAGCTTAAAGACAGGGAGTGTGAGATCCACTGAAGCTTTCTTT. Its protein is CASSLKTGSVRSTEAFF.

The chain is built from TRBV5-6 and TRBJ2-3; D might be TRBD1 (5 bases). Germline loops: CDR1 SGHDT, CDR2 YYEEEE. Deletions cut 0 bases from V and 2 bases from J, with 13 bases between. The CDR3 has 16 residues. CDR3 protein: CASSLEVRVNTDTQYF. The DNA for the CDR3 is TGTGCCAGCAGCTTGGAGGTCAGGGTGAACACAGATACGCAGTATTTT.

With respect to this clone: Other DNA sequences within the sample encode an identical CDR3. V usage is TRBV30 and J usage is TRBJ1-1; 9 bases fit TRBD1. V lost 3 bases, J lost 3 bases, and 2 bases stayed unmatched. There are 13 residues in the CDR3. In germline, CDR1 is GTSNPN, CDR2 SVGIG (reference sequence). For the CDR3, the DNA is TGTGCCTGGAGGGGACAGGGCGACACTGAAGCTTTCTTT. It yields the protein CAWRGQGDTEAFF.

The V gene is TRBV9, the J gene TRBJ1-2; maybe TRBD1 (5 bases). This CDR3 spans 14 amino acids. The germline V gene encodes CDR1 SGDLS and CDR2 YYNGEE. Trimming shortened V by 3 bases and J by 0 bases, and 9 bases separated the two germline ends. The CDR3 sequence: CASSGRRANYGYTF. The CDR3 bases are TGTGCCAGCAGCGGGCGCAGGGCTAACTATGGCTACACCTTC.

This chain links TRBV10-3 with TRBJ2-5; 9 positions match TRBD2. In germline, CDR1 is ENHRY, CDR2 SYGVKD. With 2 bases clipped from V and 4 bases from J, the junction kept 5 bases outside the gene matches. The CDR3 spans 15 residues. The chain's CDR3 is CAISEVLAGPETQYF. For the CDR3, the DNA is TGTGCCATCAGTGAGGTCCTAGCGGGGCCAGAGACCCAGTACTTC.

The chain employs TRBV5-6 and TRBJ2-7, with TRBD1 identical over 7 bases. This CDR3 is 13 amino acids long. V gave up 3 bases and J gave up 5 bases; unmatched junction bases: 5. Germline V gene data show CDR1 as SGHDT and CDR2 as YYEEEE. The CDR3 sequence is CASSWQGVNEQYF. In DNA form, the CDR3 reads TGTGCCAGCAGCTGGCAGGGGGTCAACGAGCAGTACTTC.

The chain combines TRBV10-3 with TRBJ1-5; 7 bases are a match to TRBD1. The CDR3 has 14 residues. Germline-derived CDR1 and CDR2 are ENHRY and SYGVKD. The junction had 4 bases not matched to a gene; V was cut back by 6 bases and J by 2 bases. Written as DNA, the CDR3 is TGTGCCATCAGGCAGGGGGACGGCAATCAGCCCCAGCATTTT. Its translation is CAIRQGDGNQPQHF.

This clone showed up just once. The rearrangement joins TRBV6-5 to TRBJ2-5; 7 nucleotides agree with TRBD1. The CDR3 has 14 amino acids. Germline lookup yields CDR1 MNHEY and CDR2 SVGAGI. The ends lost 4 bases at V and 7 bases at J; junction bases unmatched: 9. The CDR3 reads CASSSGQAAGTQYF. The CDR3 region has the DNA TGTGCCAGCAGTTCCGGACAGGCCGCGGGGACCCAGTACTTC.

The rearrangement joins TRBV5-1 to TRBJ1-2; D possibly corresponds to TRBD1 (5 bases). The CDR3 totals 15 residues. V was trimmed by 0 bases and J by 4 bases, leaving 13 bases between them. Germline CDR1 is SGHRS and CDR2 is YFSETQ. Here the CDR3 DNA reads TGCGCCAGCAGCTTGGAGGTACAGGATTCCTATGGCTACACCTTC. It translates to CASSLEVQDSYGYTF.

The chain recombines TRBV3-1 (or the pseudogene TRBV3-2) with TRBJ2-6, with unresolved D. The V end was cut by 0 bases, the J end by 1 base, with 4 bases between. The CDR3 runs 15 residues. In germline, CDR1 is LGHDT, CDR2 YNNKEL (reference sequence). CDR3 sequence (DNA): TGTGCCAGCAGCCAAGACCTTTCTGGGGCCAACGTCCTGACTTTC. This gives the protein CASSQDLSGANVLTF.

Notes on this clone: This sample also contains other DNA sequences that code for the same CDR3. The chain is built from TRBV5-1 and TRBJ2-7; 11 positions agree with TRBD1. This CDR3 contains 15 residues. Unmatched junction bases numbered 1, after V lost 0 bases and J lost 2 bases. CDR1 SGHRS and CDR2 YFSETQ come from the germline V gene. CDR3 in DNA: TGCGCCAGCAGCTTGGAGGGACAGGGGGCCTACGAGCAGTACTTC. Its protein is CASSLEGQGAYEQYF.

V and J are TRBV2 and TRBJ1-2; TRBD1 aligns across 9 bases. This CDR3 spans 14 amino acids. Trimming removed 6 bases from V and 8 bases from J; junction bases left unmatched: 10. Germline CDR1 SNHLY, CDR2 FYNNEI. The DNA for the CDR3 is TGTGCCAGCAGGGGGACAGGGATCCTTCAGGGCTACACCTTC. As protein: CASRGTGILQGYTF.

A few counts support this clone. The V call is TRBV2, the J call TRBJ2-7; 9 positions agree with TRBD1. CDR1 and CDR2 from the germline V gene are SNHLY and FYNNEI. The CDR3 covers 14 residues. The V segment lost 4 bases and the J segment 4 bases; nucleotides outside the gene matches: 5. CDR3 residues: CASSVGQGVYEQYF. The CDR3 DNA is TGTGCCAGCAGTGTGGGACAGGGAGTTTACGAGCAGTACTTC.

This chain uses TRBV7-2 with TRBJ1-2, with 7 bases that match TRBD1. Unmatched junction bases numbered 10, after V lost 5 bases and J lost 10 bases. CDR1 and CDR2 (germline): SGHTA, FQGNSA. The length of the CDR3 is 13 residues. DNA of the CDR3: TGTGCCAGCAGCAGACAGGGTTCCGGCGCCTACACCTTC. Its translation: CASSRQGSGAYTF. Full variable domain (rest looked up from reference TRBV7-2 and TRBJ1-2): GAGVSQSPSNKVTEKGKDVELRCDPISGHTALYWYRQSLGQGLEFLIYFQGNSAPDKSGLPSDRFSAERTGGSVSTLTIQRTQQEDSAVYLCASSRQGSGAYTFGSGTRLTVV.

V gene TRBV18 combines with J gene TRBJ2-7; D unclear. The CDR3 contains 15 residues. V lost 2 bases and J lost 2, with 13 bases in between. The germline V gene has CDR1 KGHSH and CDR2 LQKENI. The CDR3 reads CASSPFRSLAYEQYF. The CDR3 nucleotides are TGTGCCAGCTCACCATTCCGGAGCCTAGCCTACGAGCAGTACTTC.

The genes are TRBV29-1 and TRBJ1-1, with TRBD1 matching over 9 bases. This CDR3 has 13 residues. V trimming: 6 bases; J trimming: 4 bases; junction bases outside the gene matches: 6. Germline CDR1 SQVTM, CDR2 ANQGSEA. Here the CDR3 DNA reads TGCAGCGTCCTTGAGACAGGGGGCACTGAAGCTTTCTTT. The encoded protein is CSVLETGGTEAFF.

The sample holds a few counts of this clone. The chain employs TRBV4-2 and TRBJ2-7, with 7 bases matching TRBD2. V lost 8 bases, J lost 3 bases, and 13 bases stayed unmatched. This CDR3 is 15 amino acids long. CDR1 and CDR2 from the germline V gene are LGHNA and YNFKEQ. Written as DNA, the CDR3 is TGTGCCAGCCGGGGGGAGGCCAACTCCATCTACGAGCAGTACTTC. It specifies CASRGEANSIYEQYF.

The rearrangement links TRBV25-1 to TRBJ1-2, with D perhaps TRBD1 (5 bases). The CDR3 has 12 amino acids. Trimming took off 6 bases at V and 6 bases at J, with 11 bases between the two ends. Germline CDR1 is MGHDK and CDR2 is SYGVNS. DNA of the CDR3: TGTGCCAGCAGCGGGGGGTCCCATGGCTACACCTTC. It yields the protein CASSGGSHGYTF.

The chain uses TRBV7-9 and TRBJ2-7; TRBD2 aligns across 9 bases. The CDR3 spans 18 residues. CDR1 is SEHNR and CDR2 is FQNEAQ in the germline V gene (reference sequence). V trimming: 2 bases; J trimming: 4 bases; junction bases outside the gene matches: 15. The CDR3 DNA follows: TGTGCCAGCAGCTTATCGGGTAGCGGGGGAGCAAAGTCTTACGAGCAGTACTTC. Its translation: CASSLSGSGGAKSYEQYF.